One and the same sample provided the 26 T cell receptor beta chains below, sequenced in a study of T cell repertoires in cytomegalovirus infection. TCRdb fed the reads into MiXCR, producing one record per CDR3 protein. The sample yields a few hundred thousand distinct CDR3 sequences, just under 40% seen once. For these TCRs, the target antigens are not known. The sample in question was cultured PBMCs, obtained from culture after CMV antigen stimulation. The receptor source for this set is a human donor in good health (CMV status not recorded). Some clones in this sample may be carry-over from other donors' samples.

The gene calls are TRBV14 and TRBJ2-3; TRBD2 is a possible D gene (6 bases). The germline V gene encodes CDR1 SGHDN and CDR2 FVKESK. The V end was cut by 4 bases, the J end by 2 bases, with 10 bases between. The CDR3 loop spans 14 amino acids. This chain's CDR3 is CASSLRRDTDTQYF. CDR3 DNA: TGTGCCAGCAGCCTAAGGCGGGACACAGATACGCAGTATTTT.

The rearrangement joins TRBV2 to TRBJ1-5; no reliable D call. V lost 2 bases, J lost 3 bases, and 14 bases lay in between. This CDR3 is built from 16 residues. Germline-derived CDR1 and CDR2 are SNHLY and FYNNEI. The chain's CDR3 is CASSEFLGLVNQPQHF. CDR3 DNA sequence: TGTGCCAGCAGTGAATTTTTGGGGTTGGTCAATCAGCCCCAGCATTTT.

This clonotype appeared a single time. The V call is TRBV7-2, the J call TRBJ2-3; D not resolved. Looked up from germline, CDR1 is SGHTA and CDR2 is FQGNSA. CDR3 size: 12 residues. Trimming removed 5 bases at V and 3 bases at J, with 6 bases between. This chain's CDR3 is CASSTLTDTQYF. CDR3 in DNA: TGTGCCAGCAGCACCCTGACAGATACGCAGTATTTT.

This clonotype was recorded a few times. The chain links TRBV6-6 to TRBJ2-5; D remains ambiguous. V was trimmed by 2 bases and J by 5 bases, leaving 6 bases between them. The germline V gene has CDR1 MNHNY and CDR2 SVGAGI (reference sequence). The CDR3 runs 12 residues. CDR3 DNA: TGTGCCAGCAGTTACCCTGGGGAGACCCAGTACTTC. Translated, it gives CASSYPGETQYF.

This clonotype has more than one count but fewer than ten. This chain joins TRBV4-3 and TRBJ2-1, with D possibly being TRBD2 (6 bases). Germline V lookup: CDR1 LGHNA, CDR2 YSLEER. V lost 0 bases to trimming and J lost 9 bases, with 15 bases between them. The CDR3 is made up of 15 amino acids. The CDR3 loop is CASSQEPRLDGEQFF. The CDR3 DNA follows: TGCGCCAGCAGCCAAGAGCCTCGACTAGATGGTGAGCAGTTCTTC.

The chain combines TRBV7-2 with TRBJ2-7; D unresolved. This CDR3 has 16 amino acids. V was trimmed by 5 bases and J by 3 bases, leaving 20 bases between them. Germline V gene lookup returns CDR1 SGHTA and CDR2 FQGNSA. The CDR3 DNA follows: TGTGCCAGCAGCCGTACTACCTCTGGCGGTTTCTACGAGCAGTACTTC. As protein: CASSRTTSGGFYEQYF.

The V call is TRBV2, the J call TRBJ2-6; D not certain. From germline, CDR1 is SNHLY and CDR2 FYNNEI. The CDR3 is made up of 14 amino acids. V was shortened by 7 bases and J by 0 bases, with 7 bases between the two germline ends. The DNA of the CDR3 is TGTGCCAGCAAAATGAGCTCTGGGGCCAACGTCCTGACTTTC. It encodes CASKMSSGANVLTF.

A few counts support this clonotype. This sequence joins TRBV7-9 and TRBJ2-5, with 7 bases that match TRBD2. With 8 bases clipped from V and 1 base from J, the junction kept 7 bases outside the gene matches. The germline gives CDR1 SEHNR, CDR2 FQNEAQ (reference sequence). This CDR3 has 14 residues. The CDR3 region is CASRLLAIQETQYF. The CDR3, as DNA: TGTGCCAGCCGACTACTAGCGATCCAAGAGACCCAGTACTTC.

The CDR3 reads CASTFVAGMNTEAFF. CDR3 sequence (DNA): TGCGCCAGCACCTTCGTGGCAGGCATGAACACTGAAGCTTTCTTT. V gene TRBV5-1 combines with J gene TRBJ1-1; no firm D call. The CDR3 extends over 15 amino acids. Germline V gene sequence: CDR1 SGHRS, CDR2 YFSETQ. V was shortened by 6 bases and J by 0 bases, with 15 bases between the two germline ends.

In its sample, this clonotype was seen a few times. This chain joins TRBV6-1 and TRBJ2-5; D remains ambiguous. The length of the CDR3 is 13 residues. Germline V gene lookup returns CDR1 MNHNS and CDR2 SASEGT. The ends were cut back, 7 bases at V and 5 bases at J, with 14 bases in the middle. In nucleotides, the CDR3 is TGTGCCAGCACGGTCTCTCGTGGGGAGACCCAGTACTTC. Protein product: CASTVSRGETQYF.

V gene TRBV20-1 combines with J gene TRBJ2-6, with TRBD1 identical over 12 bases. The CDR3 covers 17 residues. Per the germline V gene, CDR1 is DFQATT and CDR2 is SNEGSKA (reference sequence). Trimming at V came to 3 bases and at J to 4 bases, leaving 7 bases not matched to a gene. In DNA form, the CDR3 reads TGCAGTGCTAGCGGGTTGGGACAGGGGGCGGGGGCCAACGTCCTGACTTTC. Protein: CSASGLGQGAGANVLTF.

The rearrangement joins TRBV5-1 to TRBJ2-1; 15 bases match TRBD2. This CDR3 region has 18 residues. J gave up 9 bases and V 6 bases, and 16 bases lay outside the gene matches. Per germline, CDR1 SGHRS and CDR2 YFSETQ. CDR3 region: CASTRRGLAGGRVGEQFF. Written as DNA, the CDR3 is TGCGCCAGCACGAGACGAGGACTAGCGGGAGGGCGTGTAGGTGAGCAGTTCTTC.

This chain uses TRBV29-1 with TRBJ1-4; D possibly corresponds to TRBD1 (5 bases). CDR1 is SQVTM, CDR2 ANQGSEA, per germline. With 7 bases removed from V and 4 bases from J, the gap between germline ends came to 10 bases. The CDR3 is made up of 12 amino acids. The CDR3 DNA reads TGCAGCGCCGGGGACTATAATGAAAAACTGTTTTTT. Protein: CSAGDYNEKLFF.

CDR3 loop: CASSPPWSGRAYNEQFF. The DNA of the CDR3 is TGTGCCAGCAGCCCACCCTGGAGCGGGAGGGCCTACAATGAGCAGTTCTTC. The chain is built from TRBV7-8 and TRBJ2-1; 10 bases agree with TRBD2. This CDR3 is built from 17 residues. CDR1 is SGHVS, CDR2 FQNEAQ, per germline. The J segment lost 2 bases and the V segment lost 5 bases, leaving 9 bases of the junction unmatched. Full variable domain (outside the CDR3, taken from reference TRBV7-8 and TRBJ2-1): GAGVSQSPRYKVAKRGQDVALRCDPISGHVSLFWYQQALGQGPEFLTYFQNEAQLDKSGLPSDRFFAERPEGSVSTLKIQRTQQEDSAVYLCASSPPWSGRAYNEQFFGPGTRLTVL.

This sequence joins TRBV5-1 and TRBJ2-3; weak D call: TRBD1 (5 bases). The CDR3 covers 15 residues. Trimming shortened V by 0 bases and J by 2 bases, and 10 bases separated the two germline ends. Per the germline V gene, CDR1 is SGHRS and CDR2 is YFSETQ. In nucleotides, the CDR3 is TGCGCCAGCAGCTTGGTTTCAGGGATCACAGATACGCAGTATTTT. It specifies CASSLVSGITDTQYF.

There are a few counts of this clonotype. The chain employs TRBV4-1 and TRBJ2-5; 14 nucleotides match TRBD2. Germline trimming cut 3 bases from V and 3 bases from J; bases unmatched to any gene: 0. Germline values: CDR1 MGHRA, CDR2 YSYEKL. The length of the CDR3 is 15 residues. The CDR3 reads CASSQGLAGEETQYF. The CDR3 region has the DNA TGCGCCAGCAGCCAGGGACTAGCGGGGGAAGAGACCCAGTACTTC.

The chain couples TRBV5-1 to TRBJ2-2; 7 positions agree with TRBD1. The CDR3 length is 13 residues. Trimming cost V 2 bases and J 6 bases; bases outside gene matches: 1. The germline CDR1 and CDR2 sequences are SGHRS and YFSETQ. The CDR3 DNA reads as TGCGCCAGCAGCTTTGGACAGGCCGGGGAGCTGTTTTTT. Protein sequence: CASSFGQAGELFF.

J is TRBJ1-5 and V is TRBV12-3 or TRBV12-4, with a weak D call TRBD1 (6 bases). This CDR3 region has 14 residues. The V and J ends lost 6 bases and 3 bases respectively, with 12 bases between them. The CDR3 is CASSPDSFNQPQHF. In nucleotides, the CDR3 is TGTGCCAGCAGCCCGGACAGCTTCAATCAGCCCCAGCATTTT.

This chain connects TRBV7-8 to TRBJ2-4; D is perhaps TRBD1 (6 bases). Germline V gene sequence: CDR1 SGHVS, CDR2 FQNEAQ. The germline V and J ends were trimmed by 1 base and 8 bases, with 12 bases remaining between them. This CDR3 is built from 14 residues. The CDR3 DNA reads as TGTGCCAGCAGCTTAGGGGGGCCTAGGGACATTCAGTACTTC. Its protein is CASSLGGPRDIQYF. Drawing the rest from reference TRBV7-8 and TRBJ2-4, the complete variable domain is GAGVSQSPRYKVAKRGQDVALRCDPISGHVSLFWYQQALGQGPEFLTYFQNEAQLDKSGLPSDRFFAERPEGSVSTLKIQRTQQEDSAVYLCASSLGGPRDIQYFGAGTRLSVL.

The chain recombines TRBV7-2 with TRBJ2-7; TRBD1 agrees at 9 bases. This CDR3 is 15 amino acids long. The germline gives CDR1 SGHTA, CDR2 FQGNSA. Trimming removed 5 bases from V and 0 bases from J; junction bases left unmatched: 5. The CDR3 protein is CASSRTGGDSYEQYF. CDR3 sequence (DNA): TGTGCCAGCAGCCGCACAGGGGGCGACTCCTACGAGCAGTACTTC.

This clonotype was detected a few times. This rearrangement joins TRBV7-8 to TRBJ1-6; the D is unclear. The CDR3 is 15 residues long. CDR1 and CDR2 (germline): SGHVS, FQNEAQ. V lost 2 bases to trimming and J lost 7 bases, with 12 bases between them. The CDR3 is CASSLPGGGNSPLHF. CDR3 DNA sequence: TGTGCCAGCAGCTTACCAGGCGGCGGGAATTCACCCCTCCACTTT.

This clonotype was recorded only once. The V and J genes are TRBV4-2 and TRBJ2-7; D is uncertain. V lost 0 bases and J lost 0, with 12 bases in between. This CDR3 is built from 16 residues. Looked up from germline, CDR1 is LGHNA and CDR2 is YNFKEQ. The CDR3 loop reads CASSQDQWANSYEQYF. For the CDR3, the DNA is TGTGCCAGCAGCCAAGATCAGTGGGCTAACTCCTACGAGCAGTACTTC.

The chain employs TRBV20-1 and TRBJ1-1; tentative D call: TRBD1 (6 bases). V lost 3 bases and J 3 bases, leaving 14 bases between the germline ends. Per germline, CDR1 DFQATT and CDR2 SNEGSKA (reference sequence). The CDR3 has 14 amino acids. CDR3 region: CSASGQGPDTEAFF. CDR3 DNA: TGCAGTGCTAGCGGGCAGGGGCCGGACACTGAAGCTTTCTTT.

This clonotype was recorded many times. This CDR3 reads CASSTDRGPAPLHF. In DNA form, the CDR3 reads TGTGCCAGCAGCACGGACAGGGGGCCAGCACCCCTCCACTTT. V gene TRBV7-2 combines with J gene TRBJ1-6; 11 bases agree with TRBD1. J gave up 11 bases and V 5 bases, and 5 bases lay outside the gene matches. The germline gives CDR1 SGHTA, CDR2 FQGNSA. The CDR3 sequence is 14 residues long.

In its sample, this clonotype was seen a few times. This chain joins TRBV6-1 and TRBJ2-7; 7 nucleotides agree with TRBD1. V dropped 4 bases and J dropped 3; count of bases not matched to a gene: 9. Germline V gene lookup returns CDR1 MNHNS and CDR2 SASEGT. This CDR3 is built from 15 residues. CDR3 amino acids: CASSVTGKGRYEQYF. The CDR3 DNA reads TGTGCCAGCAGTGTGACAGGGAAAGGTCGCTACGAGCAGTACTTC.

This sequence joins TRBV10-3 and TRBJ2-1, with 12 bases that match TRBD2. The CDR3 consists of 15 residues. Trimming at V came to 8 bases and at J to 5 bases, leaving 7 bases not matched to a gene. Germline assignment: CDR1 ENHRY and CDR2 SYGVKD. The DNA of the CDR3 is TGTGCCATCTCCACTAGCGGGGGGCCAGACAATGAGCAGTTCTTC. Translating gives CAISTSGGPDNEQFF.